One sample yielded the 12 T cell receptor beta chains listed below, sequenced in a study of blood T cell repertoires in COVID-19. Profiled with immunoSEQ multiplex PCR; TCRdb holds only in-frame clones, not every one. Of tens of thousands of clones listed, 65% to 85% are singletons. The specimen sequenced was peripheral blood. The source of these receptors is a woman older than 75 with acute or convalescent COVID-19.

The rearrangement joins TRBV5-1 to TRBJ2-3; TRBD2 matches at 11 bases. The CDR3 is 16 amino acids. The V gene's germline CDR1 is SGHRS and CDR2 YFSETQ. V lost 3 bases, J lost 3 bases, and 6 bases stayed unmatched. CDR3 sequence (DNA): TGCGCCAGCAGCTCTAGCGGGAGGAGGGGGACAGATACGCAGTATTTT. It is translated as CASSSSGRRGTDTQYF.

The gene calls are TRBV5-4 and TRBJ2-5; TRBD2 matches 9 bases. CDR1 and CDR2 from the germline V gene are SGHNT and YYREEE (reference sequence). The V segment lost 6 bases and the J segment 5 bases; nucleotides outside the gene matches: 8. The length of the CDR3 is 14 residues. The CDR3 nucleotides are TGTGCCAGCACCGAAGCGGGAGGAAGGGAGACCCAGTACTTC. It translates to CASTEAGGRETQYF. Full variable domain (remainder filled in from reference TRBV5-4 and TRBJ2-5): ETGVTQSPTHLIKTRGQQVTLRCSSQSGHNTVSWYQQALGQGPQFIFQYYREEENGRGNFPPRFSGLQFPNYSSELNVNALELDDSALYLCASTEAGGRETQYFGPGTRLLVL.

The rearrangement joins TRBV18 to TRBJ2-3; D not resolved. V was cut by 3 bases and J by 2 bases, with 6 bases left in between. Germline values: CDR1 KGHSH, CDR2 LQKENI. The length of the CDR3 is 13 residues. The CDR3 here is CASSPSLTDTQYF. CDR3 DNA: TGTGCCAGCTCACCGTCACTCACAGATACGCAGTATTTT.

The CDR3 DNA reads as TGCGCCAGCAGCCCAGAGGGACAGGATATCTACGAGCAGTACTTC. Its protein product is CASSPEGQDIYEQYF. The chain is built from TRBV4-3 and TRBJ2-7; TRBD1 agrees at 8 bases. Germline trimming cut 4 bases from V and 3 bases from J; bases unmatched to any gene: 8. The germline V gene has CDR1 LGHNA and CDR2 YSLEER. The CDR3 contains 15 residues.

The J gene is TRBJ1-2, the V gene TRBV2, with no clear D. The CDR3 extends over 14 amino acids. Trimming left V 5 bases short and J 7 bases short, with 17 bases between. Germline V CDR1 and CDR2: SNHLY, FYNNEI. In DNA form, the CDR3 reads TGTGCCAGCAGTTCATCTCCCGGGAGGAGTGGCTACACCTTC. This gives the protein CASSSSPGRSGYTF.

The V and J genes are TRBV19 and TRBJ2-7, with a possible D match to TRBD1 (6 bases). Germline V gives CDR1 LNHDA, CDR2 SQIVND (reference sequence). The CDR3 has 14 amino acids. The germline V and J ends were trimmed by 5 bases and 2 bases, with 13 bases remaining between them. CDR3 residues: CASSGDKATYEQYF. The CDR3 nucleotides read TGTGCCAGTAGTGGGGACAAGGCCACCTACGAGCAGTACTTC. The whole variable domain, filled in from reference TRBV19 and TRBJ2-7, reads DGGITQSPKYLFRKEGQNVTLSCEQNLNHDAMYWYRQDPGQGLRLIYYSQIVNDFQKGDIAEGYSVSREKKESFPLTVTSAQKNPTAFYLCASSGDKATYEQYFGPGTRLTVT.

This chain connects TRBV4-3 to TRBJ2-3; 8 bases align to TRBD2. Germline CDR1 and CDR2: LGHNA and YSLEER. This CDR3 comprises 16 residues. V shed 4 bases and J 4 bases; nucleotides not matched to a gene: 10. Written as DNA, the CDR3 is TGCGCCAGCAGCCTCGGGGGAGCGGGAGAGTCAGATACGCAGTATTTT. It yields the protein CASSLGGAGESDTQYF.

This clone was seen only a few times. The chain is built from TRBV20-1 and TRBJ1-1, with D maybe TRBD1 (6 bases). V lost 6 bases, J lost 3 bases, and 8 bases lay in between. There are 11 residues in the CDR3. Germline-derived CDR1 and CDR2 are DFQATT and SNEGSKA (reference sequence). CDR3 amino acids: CSAPGDTEAFF. The CDR3 DNA reads as TGCAGTGCCCCAGGGGACACTGAAGCTTTCTTT.

CDR3 amino acids: CASSPPAGGPTYNEQFF. The CDR3 nucleotides are TGTGCCAGCTCACCACCAGCGGGAGGGCCCACCTACAATGAGCAGTTCTTC. The rearrangement links TRBV18 to TRBJ2-1; 10 positions match TRBD2. Germline assignment: CDR1 KGHSH and CDR2 LQKENI. J lost 2 bases, V lost 0 bases, and 4 bases had no gene match. The CDR3 has 17 amino acids.

V and J are TRBV5-1 and TRBJ2-3; no firm D call. With 3 bases removed from V and 5 bases from J, the gap between germline ends came to 16 bases. Germline V gene sequence: CDR1 SGHRS, CDR2 YFSETQ. CDR3 length equals 15 residues. CDR3 in DNA: TGCGCCAGCAGCTCCTCTCCCCGGGTGGAAGATACGCAGTATTTT. Translated, it gives CASSSSPRVEDTQYF.

The rearrangement joins TRBV7-2 to TRBJ2-3, with TRBD2 matching 8 bases. CDR1 and CDR2 (germline): SGHTA, FQGNSA. The CDR3 is 16 residues long. With 5 bases clipped from V and 1 base from J, the junction kept 8 bases outside the gene matches. The DNA for the CDR3 is TGTGCCAGCAGCCTCTTAGCGGGAACGGGCACAGATACGCAGTATTTT. It is translated as CASSLLAGTGTDTQYF.

The chain joins TRBV3-1 (or the pseudogene TRBV3-2) to TRBJ2-3; no clear D gene. The V end lost 1 base, the J end lost 1 base, and 3 bases lay between the germline ends. CDR1 is LGHDT, CDR2 YNNKEL, per germline (reference sequence). The CDR3 is 13 amino acids. The CDR3 nucleotides are TGTGCCAGCAGCCAAGGAGGCACAGATACGCAGTATTTT. Protein: CASSQGGTDTQYF.